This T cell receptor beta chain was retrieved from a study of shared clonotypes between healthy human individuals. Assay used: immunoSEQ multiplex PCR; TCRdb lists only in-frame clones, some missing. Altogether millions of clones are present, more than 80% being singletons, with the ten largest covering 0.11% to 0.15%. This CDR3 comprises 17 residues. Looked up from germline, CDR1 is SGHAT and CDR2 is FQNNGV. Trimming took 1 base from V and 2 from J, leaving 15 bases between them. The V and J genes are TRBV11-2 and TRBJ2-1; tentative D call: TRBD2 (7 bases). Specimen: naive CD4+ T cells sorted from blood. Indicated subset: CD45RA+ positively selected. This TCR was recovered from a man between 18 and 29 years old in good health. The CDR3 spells CASSLVVAGATYNEQFF. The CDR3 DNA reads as TGTGCCAGCAGCTTAGTGGTGGCGGGGGCTACCTACAATGAGCAGTTCTTC.